Listed here are 7 T cell receptor beta chains from one sample, sequenced in a study of cytomegalovirus exposure and HLA in healthy donors. Profiling relied on immunoSEQ multiplex PCR, and the TCRdb table lists in-frame clones only, not all of them. The sample lists about 140,000 clones, 80% to 90% occurring once. Input material: PBMCs. The receptor source for this set is a woman between 18 and 29 years old in good health and CMV-seropositive.

The chain joins TRBV27 to TRBJ1-2; D unresolved. The CDR3 runs to 15 residues. Germline V CDR1 and CDR2: MNHEY, SMNVEV (reference sequence). V lost 5 bases to trimming and J lost 1 base, with 14 bases between them. CDR3 nucleotide sequence: TGTGCCAGCAGTGTCGGGTCGCACTTTAACTATGGCTACACCTTC. This codes for CASSVGSHFNYGYTF.

This chain uses TRBV6-5 with TRBJ1-1, with D uncertain. The germline gives CDR1 MNHEY, CDR2 SVGAGI. The CDR3 covers 13 residues. V lost 6 bases and J lost 11, with 19 bases in between. The CDR3 region is CASSRTRVGRAFF. The CDR3 bases are TGTGCCAGCAGCCGGACCCGAGTCGGGAGGGCTTTCTTT.

The V and J genes are TRBV11-2 and TRBJ2-3; 14 positions agree with TRBD2. The CDR3 has 18 amino acids. V shed 0 bases, J shed 4 bases, and the junction held 6 bases outside the gene matches. The germline V gene has CDR1 SGHAT and CDR2 FQNNGV. The CDR3 nucleotides are TGTGCCAGCAGCTTAGAGGGGACTAGCGGGAGTATCGCAGATACGCAGTATTTT. Protein: CASSLEGTSGSIADTQYF.

This chain joins TRBV11-1 and TRBJ1-1; D possibly corresponds to TRBD1 (6 bases). The germline V gene has CDR1 SGHAT and CDR2 FQDESV (reference sequence). The CDR3 loop spans 15 amino acids. Trimming took 5 bases from V and 5 from J, leaving 18 bases between them. For the CDR3, the DNA is TGTGCCAGCAGCCATTCCAGGGGATTCGGGACTGAAGCTTTCTTT. It yields the protein CASSHSRGFGTEAFF.

This chain uses TRBV29-1 with TRBJ1-1; no definite D call. There are 11 residues in the CDR3. The germline CDR1 and CDR2 sequences are SQVTM and ANQGSEA. V was shortened by 7 bases and J by 4 bases, with 10 bases between the two germline ends. DNA of the CDR3: TGCAGCGCCCGAGATCCCACTGAAGCTTTCTTT. Its translation: CSARDPTEAFF.

V is TRBV2 and J is TRBJ2-5; 9 bases line up with TRBD2. CDR3 length equals 16 residues. Per the germline V gene, CDR1 is SNHLY and CDR2 is FYNNEI. V lost 3 bases to trimming and J lost 1 base; unmatched junction nucleotides: 6. CDR3 loop: CASSEGLTSGQETQYF. The CDR3 region has the DNA TGTGCCAGCAGTGAGGGATTGACTAGCGGCCAAGAGACCCAGTACTTC.

This CDR3 reads CASSLSGGTDTQYF. The CDR3 DNA follows: TGCGCCAGCAGCCTTAGCGGGGGAACAGATACGCAGTATTTT. This chain uses TRBV4-1 with TRBJ2-3; TRBD2 agrees at 9 bases. V lost 4 bases and J lost 3; bases outside the gene matches: 2. The CDR3 sequence is 14 residues long. The V gene's germline CDR1 is MGHRA and CDR2 YSYEKL.